The clone carrying this T cell receptor beta chain came up many times. The source of the sample is a study of T cells after yellow fever vaccination. The trim removed 5 bases at V and 6 bases at J, leaving 13 bases unmatched. In germline, CDR1 is SGHTA, CDR2 FQGNSA. This CDR3 contains 16 residues. TCRdb ran MiXCR on the 5' RACE reads and lists one entry per CDR3 protein. Of around 140,000 distinct CDR3 sequences in the sample, roughly 8% are singletons; the top ten hold roughly 0.71%. The source is a man between 25 and 39 years old who received the YFV17D yellow fever vaccine. The specimen comprised CD4+ T cells sorted from PBMCs, sampled 5 days after the yellow fever booster vaccination. The V and J genes are TRBV7-2 and TRBJ2-1, with TRBD2 matching 7 bases. CDR3 loop: CASSRGWSGVSNEQFF. The CDR3 DNA reads as TGTGCCAGCAGCCGCGGGTGGAGCGGGGTCTCCAATGAGCAGTTCTTC.